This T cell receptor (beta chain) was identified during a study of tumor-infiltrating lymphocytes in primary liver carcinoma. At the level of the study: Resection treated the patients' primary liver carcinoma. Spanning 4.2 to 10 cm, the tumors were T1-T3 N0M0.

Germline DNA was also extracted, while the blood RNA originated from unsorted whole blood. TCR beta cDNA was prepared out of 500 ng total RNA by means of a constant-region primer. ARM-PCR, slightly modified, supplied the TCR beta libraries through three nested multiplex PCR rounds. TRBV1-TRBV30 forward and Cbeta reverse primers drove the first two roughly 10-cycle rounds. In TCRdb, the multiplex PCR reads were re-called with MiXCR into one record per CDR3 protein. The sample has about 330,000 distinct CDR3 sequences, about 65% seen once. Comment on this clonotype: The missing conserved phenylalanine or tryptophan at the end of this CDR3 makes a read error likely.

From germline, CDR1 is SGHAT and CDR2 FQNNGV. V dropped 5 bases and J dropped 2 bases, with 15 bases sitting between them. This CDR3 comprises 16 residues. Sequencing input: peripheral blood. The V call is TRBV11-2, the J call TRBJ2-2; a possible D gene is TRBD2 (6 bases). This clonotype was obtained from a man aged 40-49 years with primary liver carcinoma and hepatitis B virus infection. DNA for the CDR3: TGTGCCAGCAGCCTGGGCAGGGCGGGAAACACCGGGGAGCTGTTTTCT. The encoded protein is CASSLGRAGNTGELFS.